This T cell receptor (beta chain) was sequenced for a study of beta chain features in type 1 diabetes. General observations from the study: Within each of all four CD4+ subsets, Type 1 diabetes patients had TCRB CDR3s that were moderately but significantly shorter. A cDNA-based sequencing approach could over-represent cells with high TCR expression. Any role of HLA type in TCRB rearrangement remained unresolved here.

This clone was recorded a few times. Antigen: not known. The study reverse transcribed the entire isolated RNA, so it sequenced expressed TCRB transcripts. Method: immunoSEQ multiplex PCR; TCRdb's copy keeps in-frame clones and lacks some. Of over 300,000 clones listed, around 9% were seen once; the top ten hold around 1%. Germline V gives CDR1 SGHTA, CDR2 FQGNSA. Trimming took 8 bases from V and 5 from J; bases not matched to a gene: 12. There are 15 residues in the CDR3. This sequence joins TRBV7-2 and TRBJ1-2, with 9 positions matching TRBD1. This clonotype was obtained from a man in his thirties or forties with type 1 diabetes. Sequencing used central memory CD4+ T cells from blood. The CDR3 loop is CASGPPAGQGYGYTF. The CDR3 bases are TGTGCCAGCGGCCCTCCAGCGGGACAGGGTTATGGCTACACCTTC. Looking up the rest from reference TRBV7-2 and TRBJ1-2 gives the full variable domain: GAGVSQSPSNKVTEKGKDVELRCDPISGHTALYWYRQSLGQGLEFLIYFQGNSAPDKSGLPSDRFSAERTGGSVSTLTIQRTQQEDSAVYLCASGPPAGQGYGYTFGSGTRLTVV.